A single sample is the source of the 2 T cell receptor beta chains below, sequenced in a study of regulatory T cells in long-lasting Graves disease. With iRepertoire HTBI primers and Arm-PCR of CDR3 regions, TCR beta libraries were built. One entry per CDR3 protein, called by TCRdb with MiXCR from the multiplex PCR reads. Seen here are some 370,000 distinct CDR3 sequences, roughly 25% observed once, and the top ten hold 28%. This sample's time point: persistent/refractory GD, antithyroid drugs over 5 years with positive TRAb. TCR sequences were obtained from RNA taken from PBMCs. Sequenced material: peripheral blood mononuclear cells (PBMCs), taken when the disease was refractory, from a patient treated with antithyroid drugs. These receptors all stem from a woman aged 40 to 50 with Graves disease.

The genes are TRBV29-1 and TRBJ1-3; TRBD1 might be the D (6 bases). CDR1 is SQVTM and CDR2 is ANQGSEA in the germline V gene. This CDR3 region has 12 residues. V gave up 6 bases and J gave up 11 bases, with 17 bases separating them. CDR3 DNA sequence: TGCAGCGTGGGGGAGAGGGGGTACTCCATATATTTT. Translating gives CSVGERGYSIYF.

This chain uses TRBV6-1 with TRBJ2-7; 14 positions agree with TRBD2. Looked up from germline, CDR1 is MNHNS and CDR2 is SASEGT. The CDR3 has 16 amino acids. Losses at the gene ends were 5 bases for V and 4 bases for J; bases not matched to a gene: 7. DNA for the CDR3: TGTGCCAGCAGTCCTTCGGGACTAGCGGGAGAATACGAGCAGTACTTC. Translated, it gives CASSPSGLAGEYEQYF.